This is a list of T cell receptor beta chains from one sample in a study of T cell changes during pregnancy in multiple sclerosis. Profiled with immunoSEQ multiplex PCR; TCRdb holds only in-frame clones, not every one. The top ten clones hold around 0.45% of a sample with about 40,000 clones, around 90% of them seen once. The sequencing used CD4+ T cells from peripheral blood mononuclear cells, collected in the third trimester of pregnancy. The receptors derive from a female donor with multiple sclerosis, enrolled in a pregnancy study. The CDR3 runs from the conserved cysteine through the conserved F or W. D genes are given only for firm matches. The size field is filled for only some rows; it gives once, few, many or a size class.

J gene,clone size,V gene,D gene,CDR3 protein,CDR3 DNA
TRBJ2-5,.,TRBV6-5,.,CASTGQETQYF,TGTGCCAGCACGGGACAAGAGACCCAGTACTTC
TRBJ1-4,.,TRBV2,TRBD1,CASRGQNEKLFF,TGTGCCAGCAGGGGACAGAATGAAAAACTGTTTTTT
TRBJ2-1,.,TRBV5-1,.,CASSLDTAMNEQFF,TGCGCCAGCAGCTTGGATACAGCCATGAATGAGCAGTTCTTC
TRBJ2-3,.,TRBV27,.,CATKTEASTDTQYF,TGTGCCACCAAGACTGAAGCTAGCACAGATACGCAGTATTTT
TRBJ1-1,.,TRBV28,.,CASSFLTGMTEAFF,TGTGCCAGCAGTTTTCTAACAGGGATGACTGAAGCTTTCTTT
TRBJ2-2,.,TRBV5-4,.,CASSPDYPDTGELFF,TGTGCCAGCAGCCCGGACTACCCCGACACCGGGGAGCTGTTTTTT
TRBJ2-7,.,TRBV6-5,TRBD1,CASSNRGANYEQYF,TGTGCCAGCAGCAACAGGGGGGCTAACTACGAGCAGTACTTC
TRBJ1-1,.,TRBV6-5,.,CASSYSRDTEAFF,TGTGCCAGCAGTTACTCGCGGGACACTGAAGCTTTCTTT
TRBJ2-3,.,TRBV29-1,TRBD2,CSGSSSGSTDTQYF,TGCAGCGGTTCATCTAGCGGGAGCACAGATACGCAGTATTTT
TRBJ2-1,.,TRBV7-3,TRBD2,CASSPSGIAGETTNQFF,TGTGCCAGCAGCCCCTCCGGAATAGCGGGTGAGACCACCAATCAGTTCTTC
TRBJ1-1,.,TRBV27,.,CASSLYRGMNTEAFF,TGTGCCAGCAGTTTATATAGAGGCATGAACACTGAAGCTTTCTTT
TRBJ2-2,.,TRBV12-5,TRBD2,CASGLVLAGGTGELFF,TGTGCTAGTGGTTTGGTCCTAGCGGGGGGAACCGGGGAGCTGTTTTTT
TRBJ2-3,.,TRBV6-5,.,CASRPATDRTDTQYF,TGTGCCAGTCGTCCGGCCACAGACCGCACAGATACGCAGTATTTT
TRBJ1-2,.,TRBV6-5,TRBD1,CASSRSTGGKGGYTF,TGTGCCAGCAGTCGGTCGACAGGGGGCAAGGGTGGCTACACCTTC
TRBJ1-5,.,TRBV7-2,TRBD1,CASSLVGTDNQPQHF,TGTGCCAGCAGCTTAGTCGGGACAGATAATCAGCCCCAGCATTTT
TRBJ1-3,.,TRBV30,TRBD1,CAWVITGVGNTIYF,TGTGCCTGGGTCATTACAGGGGTTGGAAACACCATATATTTT
TRBJ1-1,few,TRBV29-1,.,CSAIPRQGLGTEAFF,TGCAGCGCCATCCCCCGGCAGGGTCTGGGCACTGAAGCTTTCTTT
TRBJ2-5,.,TRBV7-9,.,CASSSRFQGLQETQYF,TGTGCCAGCAGCTCCCGCTTCCAGGGCCTCCAAGAGACCCAGTACTTC
TRBJ1-3,.,TRBV5-1,TRBD1,CASSPGTGAVGLISGNTIYF,TGCGCCAGCAGCCCCGGGACAGGAGCGGTGGGTCTGATCTCTGGAAACACCATATATTTT
TRBJ2-7,.,TRBV10-1,.,CASSDSPLYEQYF,TGCGCCAGCAGTGACAGTCCTCTCTACGAGCAGTACTTC
TRBJ2-4,.,TRBV29-1,TRBD1,CSVEDTGRGNIQYF,TGCAGCGTTGAAGATACAGGCAGGGGGAACATTCAGTACTTC
TRBJ2-2,.,TRBV5-8,.,CASSLGGSITGELFF,TGTGCCAGCAGCCTTGGGGGCAGTATCACCGGGGAGCTGTTTTTT
TRBJ2-2,.,TRBV6-4,TRBD2,CASSDSGVAGASTGELFF,TGTGCCAGCAGTGACTCTGGGGTAGCGGGAGCAAGCACCGGGGAGCTGTTTTTT
TRBJ2-7,.,TRBV21-1,.,CASSKGPAGGSNEQYF,TGTGCCAGCAGCAAAGGCCCAGCGGGAGGGAGCAACGAGCAGTACTTC
TRBJ1-2,.,TRBV7-7,.,CASSLVQDAYGYTF,TGTGCCAGCAGCTTGGTCCAGGATGCCTATGGCTACACCTTC
TRBJ1-3,.,TRBV6-1,TRBD1,CAGRDSGYSGNTIYF,TGTGCCGGCCGGGACAGTGGTTACTCTGGAAACACCATATATTTT
TRBJ2-3,.,TRBV6-6,.,CASSYGPTGDTQYF,TGTGCCAGCAGTTACGGTCCGACCGGGGATACGCAGTATTTT
TRBJ2-3,.,TRBV6-6,.,CASSQRQLTDTQYF,TGTGCCAGCAGCCAAAGACAGCTCACAGATACGCAGTATTTT
TRBJ2-7,once,TRBV5-6,TRBD2,CASSLAWRERNEQYF,TGTGCCAGCAGCTTGGCCTGGCGGGAGAGGAACGAGCAGTACTTC
TRBJ2-2,.,TRBV4-2,.,CASSQGLANTGELFF,TGTGCCAGCAGCCAAGGACTAGCGAACACCGGGGAGCTGTTTTTT
TRBJ1-1,.,TRBV19,.,CASSIFLGGEAFF,TGTGCCAGTAGTATTTTCCTAGGGGGTGAAGCTTTCTTT
TRBJ1-4,.,TRBV2,.,CASSGRAGSEKLFF,TGTGCCAGCAGTGGCCGGGCGGGGAGTGAAAAACTGTTTTTT
TRBJ1-2,.,TRBV7-2,.,CASSPTNGVGGYTF,TGTGCCAGCAGCCCGACGAACGGGGTTGGCGGCTACACCTTC
TRBJ1-5,.,TRBV5-8,.,CASSLGVSNQPQHF,TGTGCCAGCAGCCTAGGGGTAAGCAATCAGCCCCAGCATTTT
TRBJ1-5,.,TRBV6-1,TRBD1,CASSFTGDNQPQHF,TGTGCCAGCAGCTTCACAGGGGACAATCAGCCCCAGCATTTT
TRBJ2-2,.,TRBV27,.,CASSFTVNTGELFF,TGTGCCAGCAGTTTTACAGTTAACACCGGGGAGCTGTTTTTT
TRBJ1-2,.,TRBV7-2,.,CASSPTTLANYGYTF,TGTGCCAGCAGCCCTACGACGCTAGCTAACTATGGCTACACCTTC
TRBJ2-5,.,TRBV4-1,TRBD2,CASSQSLGRGGFTQYF,TGCGCCAGCAGCCAATCGCTAGGCCGCGGGGGGTTTACCCAGTACTTC
TRBJ2-2,.,TRBV30,.,CAWGGGFTGELFF,TGTGCCTGGGGCGGTGGGTTCACCGGGGAGCTGTTTTTT
TRBJ1-5,.,TRBV6-1,.,CASSPDYSNQPQHF,TGTGCCAGCAGCCCAGATTATAGCAATCAGCCCCAGCATTTT
TRBJ1-2,.,TRBV7-8,TRBD1,CASSPRTGDYGYTF,TGTGCCAGCAGCCCCAGGACAGGGGACTATGGCTACACCTTC
TRBJ1-1,.,TRBV25-1,.,CASRDSTGYTEAFF,TGTGCCAGCAGGGACTCTACCGGGTACACTGAAGCTTTCTTT
TRBJ1-1,.,TRBV6-5,TRBD1,CASRRDRVTTEAFF,TGTGCCAGCAGGCGGGACAGGGTCACCACTGAAGCTTTCTTT
TRBJ1-1,.,TRBV11-2,TRBD1,CASSPGDRVNTEAFF,TGTGCCAGCAGCCCAGGGGACAGGGTGAACACTGAAGCTTTCTTT
TRBJ2-1,.,TRBV18,TRBD2,CASSPPPGLAGALGEQFF,TGTGCCAGCTCACCACCCCCGGGGTTAGCGGGAGCGTTGGGAGAGCAGTTCTTC
TRBJ1-2,.,TRBV7-9,TRBD1,CASSSPDRADYGYTF,TGTGCCAGCAGCTCTCCGGACAGGGCGGACTATGGCTACACCTTC
TRBJ2-7,.,TRBV6-6,TRBD1,CASSDADRAEQYF,TGTGCCAGCAGCGATGCCGACAGGGCCGAGCAGTACTTC
TRBJ2-5,few,TRBV5-1,TRBD1,CASSLQGGDLETQYF,TGCGCCAGCAGCTTGCAAGGGGGCGATCTAGAGACCCAGTACTTC
TRBJ2-3,.,TRBV5-1,.,CASSLRTGSTDTQYF,TGCGCCAGCAGCCTAAGGACGGGGAGCACAGATACGCAGTATTTT
TRBJ1-3,.,TRBV7-2,TRBD1,CASSLRGQGASGNTIYF,TGTGCCAGCAGCTTGAGGGGACAGGGGGCGTCTGGAAACACCATATATTTT
TRBJ2-1,.,TRBV30,TRBD2,CAWATGGVQFF,TGTGCCTGGGCCACCGGGGGGGTGCAGTTCTTC